The 11 T cell receptor beta chains below come from one sample, sequenced in a study of blood T cell repertoires in COVID-19. Some clones are missing from TCRdb's copy, which holds only in-frame ones; the method was immunoSEQ multiplex PCR. The table lists over 450,000 clones, around nine tenths of them singletons. Material: peripheral blood. The receptors derive from a woman in her forties or fifties with COVID-19, enrolled during active disease.

V usage is TRBV7-3 and J usage is TRBJ2-3; TRBD1 is a possible D gene (6 bases). The germline CDR1 and CDR2 sequences are SGHTA and FQGTGA. CDR3 size: 13 residues. The V end was cut by 5 bases, the J end by 3 bases, with 9 bases between. This CDR3 reads CASSLQGTDTQYF. DNA of the CDR3: TGTGCCAGCAGCCTCCAGGGGACAGATACGCAGTATTTT.

The rearrangement links TRBV18 to TRBJ1-2, with no clear D. The V gene's germline CDR1 is KGHSH and CDR2 LQKENI. V dropped 3 bases and J dropped 4 bases, with 12 bases sitting between them. This CDR3 region has 14 residues. CDR3: CASSPNPESYGYTF. The DNA for the CDR3 is TGTGCCAGCTCACCGAACCCCGAGTCCTATGGCTACACCTTC.

The CDR3 DNA sequence: TGCGCCAGCAGCTCCAACAGGGGGCGAGAAACTGAAGCTTTCTTT. Translated, it gives CASSSNRGRETEAFF. This chain connects TRBV5-1 to TRBJ1-1; the match to TRBD1 covers 9 bases. CDR1 and CDR2 (germline): SGHRS, YFSETQ. The CDR3 covers 15 residues. Unmatched junction bases numbered 8, after V lost 3 bases and J lost 5 bases.

As concerns this clone: Other DNA sequences from this sample encode an identical CDR3 as well. The chain recombines TRBV20-1 with TRBJ1-1; 7 nucleotides line up with TRBD1. The germline V gene has CDR1 DFQATT and CDR2 SNEGSKA (reference sequence). The CDR3 runs to 11 residues. V shed 5 bases, J shed 8 bases, and the junction held 5 bases outside the gene matches. CDR3 sequence reads: CSAPLQGEAFF. The CDR3 DNA is TGCAGTGCTCCCTTACAGGGGGAAGCTTTCTTT.

V is TRBV10-3 and J is TRBJ1-2; TRBD1 agrees at 8 bases. Looked up from germline, CDR1 is ENHRY and CDR2 is SYGVKD. With 2 bases clipped from V and 6 bases from J, the junction kept 8 bases outside the gene matches. This CDR3 has 15 residues. DNA for the CDR3: TGTGCCATCAGTGAGGTGGCAGGGGGCAGTAATGGCTACACCTTC. Encoded protein: CAISEVAGGSNGYTF.

V usage is TRBV27 and J usage is TRBJ2-2; D possibly corresponds to TRBD1 (5 bases). Germline CDR1 and CDR2: MNHEY and SMNVEV (reference sequence). Trimming removed 2 bases at V and 2 bases at J, with 9 bases between. The CDR3 extends over 15 amino acids. The CDR3 sequence: CASSLRTINTGELFF. In DNA, the CDR3 is TGTGCCAGCAGTTTAAGGACAATTAACACCGGGGAGCTGTTTTTT.

This chain uses TRBV6-6 with TRBJ1-1; maybe TRBD1 (5 bases). Germline V gene data show CDR1 as MNHNY and CDR2 as SVGAGI (reference sequence). The CDR3 consists of 15 residues. V lost 5 bases, J lost 2 bases, and 15 bases lay in between. The CDR3 sequence is CASSDPLGGNTEAFF. CDR3 DNA sequence: TGTGCCAGCAGTGACCCGCTGGGGGGAAACACTGAAGCTTTCTTT.

This clone came up a few times. The chain couples TRBV28 to TRBJ2-7; D might be TRBD1 (6 bases). Germline V gives CDR1 MDHEN, CDR2 SYDVKM. V was cut by 8 bases and J by 4 bases, with 12 bases left in between. CDR3 length: 12 residues. DNA of the CDR3: TGTGCCAGCGGGTACGGACAGTACGAGCAGTACTTC. Translating gives CASGYGQYEQYF.

The chain recombines TRBV7-9 with TRBJ2-3, with D perhaps matching TRBD1 (6 bases). V was cut by 8 bases and J by 1 base, with 16 bases left in between. Per the germline V gene, CDR1 is SEHNR and CDR2 is FQNEAQ (reference sequence). The CDR3 sequence is 15 residues long. The CDR3 bases are TGTGCCAGCGAGAAGCCAGGGGATGGCACAGATACGCAGTATTTT. Translated: CASEKPGDGTDTQYF.

The chain uses TRBV28 and TRBJ1-2, with D hard to call. With 6 bases removed from V and 7 bases from J, the gap between germline ends came to 18 bases. This CDR3 comprises 14 residues. The germline gives CDR1 MDHEN, CDR2 SYDVKM. The CDR3 sequence is CASSPGPLGGGYTF. CDR3 nucleotide sequence: TGTGCCAGCAGCCCAGGACCATTGGGAGGTGGCTACACCTTC.

This clone has just one count. The CDR3: CAISGQGTEAFF. The CDR3 DNA follows: TGTGCCATCTCGGGGCAGGGGACTGAAGCTTTCTTT. The V call is TRBV10-3, the J call TRBJ1-1; a possible D gene is TRBD1 (6 bases). The CDR3 is 12 amino acids. The V end was cut by 8 bases, the J end by 5 bases, with 12 bases between. Per germline, CDR1 ENHRY and CDR2 SYGVKD.